What follows describes a single T cell receptor (beta chain). There are many counts of this clonotype. No antigen is known for it. No base-level quality is on record; no much larger clone is a single base apart. Moderately to severely active disease, a Clinical Activity Score of at least 3, a NOSPECS grade of at least 4, and a duration under 3 months were present in ophthalmopathy patients. The study excluded patients with uncontrolled infections, other autoimmune diseases, pregnancy or lactation. Diagnoses were established on the basis of clinical symptoms, serum thyroxine and TRAb, thyroid ultrasound, and orbital computed tomography. PBMCs were separated from roughly 9.3 ml of fresh peripheral blood using Ficoll-Paque density gradient centrifugation. Total RNA was extracted using Trizol reagent, and RNA quality was assessed on an Agilent 2100 Bioanalyzer. The CDR3 has 16 amino acids, counting the end cysteine and phenylalanine. Just the 48-base CDR3 DNA is kept, in frame starting at base 1. V is cut by 0 bases and J by 4 bases, and the space between the germline ends is 15 bases. From a lookup of the germline V gene, CDR1 and CDR2 are KGHSH and LQKENI.

The TCR beta CDR3 regions were amplified from the RNA transcripts. The first round of RT-PCR for the TCR CDR3 was performed with the HTBI primer set and the Qiagen OneStep RT-PCR kit. A second multiplex PCR round built the libraries, followed by size selection and purification. Libraries were sequenced paired-end with 100 bp reads on an Illumina HiSeq2000. Per the source publication's procedure: SOAPnuke was used to process the raw data, with reads discarded if the reads contained adapters or uncalled bases, had a mean Phred below 15, or lacked an exact constant-primer or identifier match. COPE v1.2.5 was used to merge the high-quality paired reads, and each unique nucleotide sequence was defined as a clonotype. Clonotypes were aligned to IMGT TRBV, TRBD and TRBJ reference segments using MiTCR v1.1. Only V-J combinations with frequency above 0.0001, covering roughly 99% of repertoires, were analysed. A TCS score was defined as the ratio between F50 (clonal expansion) and ExV (chaos), using BLOSUM62-based TCRdist between CDR3 peptides within each V-J. Welch's t-statistics and random forest reduced roughly 500 V-J features to about 12, which were used in a naive Bayes classifier (R e1071). TCRdb reran the public reads through fastp at Q25 and MiXCR, keeping productive beta chains. Each entry merges the rows of one CDR3 protein and shows their most common DNA and genes. The V and J calls follow TCRdb's processing rather than the paper's. Recorded for this sample are hundreds of thousands of distinct CDR3 sequences; roughly 14% of them occurred a single time. Approximately 13% of the sample belongs to the ten largest clones.

The entry originates in a study of T cells in Graves' hyperthyroidism and ophthalmopathy (dated by TCRdb to the late 2010s). Regarding the research as a whole: Peripheral blood was sampled at the time of initial diagnosis, prior to any treatment. Once sampling was done, hyperthyroidism patients were given methimazole at a starting dose of 30 mg daily, whereas ophthalmopathy patients were given high-dose intravenous methylprednisolone. According to the paper, TCR Vbeta CDR3 sequencing was carried out on about 140 peripheral blood samples, which came from more than 40 ophthalmopathy, fewer than 80 hyperthyroidism and roughly 17 progressor patients. Thyroid tissue and blood T-cell repertoires from about 6 Graves' hyperthyroidism patients were also compared in the study. TCR V-J signatures able to tell the groups apart were searched for in a discovery cohort of approximately 95 patients, of whom under 45 had Graves' ophthalmopathy and under 65 had stable Graves' hyperthyroidism. Prospective prediction of ophthalmopathy was tested in an independent validation cohort of approximately 19 hyperthyroidism patients and some 17 patients who later progressed to ophthalmopathy. The approximately 95 discovery patients were divided at random into training and test sets in a 7:3 ratio. Results the study describes overall, beyond this receptor: In validation, the model predicted progression to ophthalmopathy a median of about 6.8 months before onset, with 65% to 71% sensitivity and roughly 73% specificity. Ophthalmopathy was separated from stable hyperthyroidism by a 13 V-J signature model, with around 88% sensitivity and just over 81% specificity obtained in cross-validation and 80%/75% obtained in testing. No statistical method was used to set the sample size in advance, and investigators knew the group allocation. Most expanded thyroid clonotypes (frequency above 0.001) were also detected in blood, suggesting blood repertoires may reflect thyroid immune responses.

The source material was blood. The V gene is TRBV18 and the J gene is TRBJ2-5; no D gene call is confident. The source is a man aged 18 to 35 with Graves' ophthalmopathy. The DNA sequence is given as TGTGCCAGCTCACCACCGGAGAGTTTTTCTGGAGAGACCCAGTACTTC. Translated, this gives CASSPPESFSGETQYF.